This note documents a single TCR beta chain sequence. TCRdb's copy holds only in-frame clones and misses some; the assay was immunoSEQ multiplex PCR. The sample shows 55,000 to 65,000 clones, 70% to 90% of them seen only once. This specimen belongs to a study of blood T cell repertoires in COVID-19. Overall study: Acute and convalescent COVID-19 specimens originated in the United States, Italy and Spain.

CDR3 length: 17 amino acids. Germline CDR1 is SGHNT and CDR2 is YYREEE (reference sequence). Trimming removed 0 bases at V and 0 bases at J, with 12 bases between. The V gene is TRBV5-4, the J gene TRBJ2-2, with a possible D match to TRBD2 (7 bases). The sequence came from a human donor with active COVID-19. The donor label of this sample is uncertain. The source material was peripheral blood. CDR3 sequence reads: CASSLVRGAANTGELFF. For the CDR3, the DNA is TGTGCCAGCAGCTTGGTACGGGGGGCCGCGAACACCGGGGAGCTGTTTTTT.